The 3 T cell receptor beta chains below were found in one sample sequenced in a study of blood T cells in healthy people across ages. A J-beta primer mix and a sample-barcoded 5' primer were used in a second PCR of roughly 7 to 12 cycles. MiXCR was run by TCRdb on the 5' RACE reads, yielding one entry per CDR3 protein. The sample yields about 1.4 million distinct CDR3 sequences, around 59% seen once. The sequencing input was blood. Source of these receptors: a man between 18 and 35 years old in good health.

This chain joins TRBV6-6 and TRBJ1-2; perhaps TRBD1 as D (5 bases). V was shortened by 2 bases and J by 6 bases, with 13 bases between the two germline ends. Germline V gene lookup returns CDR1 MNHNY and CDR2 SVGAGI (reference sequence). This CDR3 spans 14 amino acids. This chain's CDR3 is CASSYRVTVDGYTF. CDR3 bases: TGTGCCAGCAGTTACCGTGTGACAGTCGATGGCTACACCTTC.

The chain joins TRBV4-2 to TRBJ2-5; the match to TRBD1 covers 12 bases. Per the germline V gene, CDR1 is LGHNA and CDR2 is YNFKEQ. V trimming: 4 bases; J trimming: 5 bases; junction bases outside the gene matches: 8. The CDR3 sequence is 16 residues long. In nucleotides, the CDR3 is TGTGCCAGCAGCCCCGGGACAGGGGGCCTAGGGGAGACCCAGTACTTC. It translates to CASSPGTGGLGETQYF.

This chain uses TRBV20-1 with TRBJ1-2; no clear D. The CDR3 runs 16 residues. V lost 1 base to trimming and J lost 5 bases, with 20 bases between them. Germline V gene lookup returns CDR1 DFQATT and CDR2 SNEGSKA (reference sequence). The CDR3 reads CSARVSEGPPEYGYTF. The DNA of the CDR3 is TGCAGTGCTAGAGTGTCGGAAGGTCCGCCCGAATATGGCTACACCTTC.